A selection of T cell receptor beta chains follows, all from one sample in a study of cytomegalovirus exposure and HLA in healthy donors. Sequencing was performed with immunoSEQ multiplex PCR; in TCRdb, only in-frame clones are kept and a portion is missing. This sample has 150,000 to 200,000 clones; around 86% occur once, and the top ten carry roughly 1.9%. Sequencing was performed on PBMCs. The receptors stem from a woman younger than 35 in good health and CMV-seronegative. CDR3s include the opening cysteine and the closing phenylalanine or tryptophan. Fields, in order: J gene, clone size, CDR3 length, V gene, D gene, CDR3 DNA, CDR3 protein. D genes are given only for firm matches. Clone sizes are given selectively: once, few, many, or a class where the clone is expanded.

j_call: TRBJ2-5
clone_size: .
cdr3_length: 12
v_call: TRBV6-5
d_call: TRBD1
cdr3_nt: TGTGCCAGCAGAGCAGGGGGAGAGACCCAGTACTTC
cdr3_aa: CASRAGGETQYF

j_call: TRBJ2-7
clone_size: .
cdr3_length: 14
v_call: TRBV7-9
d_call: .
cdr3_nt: TGTGCCAGCAGCTTGGGGACACTGATCTACGAGCAGTACTTC
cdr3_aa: CASSLGTLIYEQYF

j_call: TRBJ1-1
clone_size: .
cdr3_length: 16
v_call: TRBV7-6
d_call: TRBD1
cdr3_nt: TGTGCCAGCAGCTTGGGGACAGGGGGATTGGGCACTGAAGCTTTCTTT
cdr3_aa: CASSLGTGGLGTEAFF

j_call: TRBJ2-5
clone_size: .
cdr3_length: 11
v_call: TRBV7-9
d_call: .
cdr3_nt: TGTGCCAGCAGCCCCCAGGGGACCCAGTACTTC
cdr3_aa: CASSPQGTQYF

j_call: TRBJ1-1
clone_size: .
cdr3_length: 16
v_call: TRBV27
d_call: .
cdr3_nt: TGTGCCAGCAGTCTGGACCGCGGGGGGGCGCAGACTGAAGCTTTCTTT
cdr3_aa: CASSLDRGGAQTEAFF

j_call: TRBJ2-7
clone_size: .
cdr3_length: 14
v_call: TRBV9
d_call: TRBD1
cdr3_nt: TGTGCCAGCAGCGCCGACCTGACAGGGTACGAGCAGTACTTC
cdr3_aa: CASSADLTGYEQYF

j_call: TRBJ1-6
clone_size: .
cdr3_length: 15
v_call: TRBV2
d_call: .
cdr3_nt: TGTGCCAGCAGTGGCGAGAGCTCCTATAATTCACCCCTCCACTTT
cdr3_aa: CASSGESSYNSPLHF

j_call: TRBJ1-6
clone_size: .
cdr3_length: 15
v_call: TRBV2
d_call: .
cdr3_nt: TGTGCCAGCAGTCCCTATAGGGGAGGAGATTCACCCCTCCACTTT
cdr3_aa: CASSPYRGGDSPLHF

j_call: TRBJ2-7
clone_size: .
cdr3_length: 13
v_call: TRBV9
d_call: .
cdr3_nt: TGTGCCAGCAGCCCGGGCGGACTCGGAGGGCAGTACTTC
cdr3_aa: CASSPGGLGGQYF

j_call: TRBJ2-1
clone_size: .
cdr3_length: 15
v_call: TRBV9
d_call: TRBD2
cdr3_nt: TGTGCCAGCAGCGTCTCTAGCGGAGCCTACAATGAGCAGTTCTTC
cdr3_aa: CASSVSSGAYNEQFF

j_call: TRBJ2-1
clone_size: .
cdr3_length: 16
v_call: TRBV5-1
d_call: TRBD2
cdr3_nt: TGCGCCAGCAGCTTGGATGCGAGCGGGAGGTTACATGAGCAGTTCTTC
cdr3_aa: CASSLDASGRLHEQFF

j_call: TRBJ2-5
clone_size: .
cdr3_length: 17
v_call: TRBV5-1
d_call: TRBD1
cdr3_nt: TGCGCCAGCAGCCCGATGGGACAGGGTATTTCTCTGGAGACCCAGTACTTC
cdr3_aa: CASSPMGQGISLETQYF

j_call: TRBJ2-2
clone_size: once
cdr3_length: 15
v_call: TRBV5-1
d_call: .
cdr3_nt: TGCGCCAGCAGCTTACGGGCAGCGGACACCGGGGAGCTGTTTTTT
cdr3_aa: CASSLRAADTGELFF

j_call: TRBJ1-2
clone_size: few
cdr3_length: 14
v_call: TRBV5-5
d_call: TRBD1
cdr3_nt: TGTGCCAGCAGCCTCCAGGGGGTTGACTATGGCTACACCTTC
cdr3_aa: CASSLQGVDYGYTF

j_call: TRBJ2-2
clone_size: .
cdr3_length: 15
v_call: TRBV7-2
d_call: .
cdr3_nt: TGTGCCAGCAGCTTGGGCCCCGGGACTGGCGGGGAGCTGTTTTTT
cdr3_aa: CASSLGPGTGGELFF

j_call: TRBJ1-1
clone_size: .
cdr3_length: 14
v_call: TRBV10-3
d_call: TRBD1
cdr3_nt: TGTGCCATCAGACCCGGGACAGAGAACACTGAAGCTTTCTTT
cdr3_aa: CAIRPGTENTEAFF

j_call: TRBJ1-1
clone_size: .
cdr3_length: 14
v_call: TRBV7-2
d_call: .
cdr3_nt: TGTGCCAGCAGCTTCGGAGGAGGCATTGCTGAAGCTTTCTTT
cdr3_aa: CASSFGGGIAEAFF

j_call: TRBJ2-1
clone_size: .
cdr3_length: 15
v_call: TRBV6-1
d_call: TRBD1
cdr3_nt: TGTGCCAGCAGGTGGGACAGGGGAGCCTACAATGAGCAGTTCTTC
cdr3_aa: CASRWDRGAYNEQFF

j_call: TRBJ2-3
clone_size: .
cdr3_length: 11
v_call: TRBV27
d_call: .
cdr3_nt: TGTGCCAGCGATGGCGGAGATACGCAGTATTTT
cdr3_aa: CASDGGDTQYF

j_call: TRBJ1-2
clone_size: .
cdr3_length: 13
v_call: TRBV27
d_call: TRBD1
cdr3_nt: TGTGCCAGCACCGGGACAGGACCGGGTGGCTACACCTTC
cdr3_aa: CASTGTGPGGYTF

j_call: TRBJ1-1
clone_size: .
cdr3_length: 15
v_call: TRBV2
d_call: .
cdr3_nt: TGTGCCAGCAGTTTACCCGACGGGGGGAACACTGAAGCTTTCTTT
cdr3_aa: CASSLPDGGNTEAFF

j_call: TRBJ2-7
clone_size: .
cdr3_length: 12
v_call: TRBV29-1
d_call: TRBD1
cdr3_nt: TGCAGCGTTTCAGGGGGATACGGGGAGCAGTACTTC
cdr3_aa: CSVSGGYGEQYF

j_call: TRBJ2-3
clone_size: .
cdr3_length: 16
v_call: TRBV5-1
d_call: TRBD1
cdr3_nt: TGCGCCAGCAGCTTGGCCGGGACAGCCCGCACAGATACGCAGTATTTT
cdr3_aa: CASSLAGTARTDTQYF

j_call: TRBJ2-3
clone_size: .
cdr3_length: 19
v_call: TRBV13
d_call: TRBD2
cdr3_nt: TGTGCCAGCAGCTTAGACTCGCTAGCGGGGGTCACTGGCACAGATACGCAGTATTTT
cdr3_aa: CASSLDSLAGVTGTDTQYF

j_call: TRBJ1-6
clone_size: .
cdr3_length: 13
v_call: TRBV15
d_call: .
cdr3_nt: TGTGCCACCAGCAGGGAGATTAATTCACCCCTCCACTTT
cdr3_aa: CATSREINSPLHF

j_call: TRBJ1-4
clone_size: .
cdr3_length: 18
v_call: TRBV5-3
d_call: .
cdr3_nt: TGTGCCAGAAGCTTGCGTTTCGGGAGGACTTCCACTAATGAAAAACTGTTTTTT
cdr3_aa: CARSLRFGRTSTNEKLFF

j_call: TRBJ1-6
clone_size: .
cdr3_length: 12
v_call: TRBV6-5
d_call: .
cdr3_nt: TGTACCAGCAGCCTGCTCGGGAAGACCCTCCACTTT
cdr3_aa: CTSSLLGKTLHF

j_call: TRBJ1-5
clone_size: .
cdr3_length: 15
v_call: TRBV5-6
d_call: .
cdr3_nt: TGTGCCAGCAGCTCAGGGATAGAGAGCAATCAGCCCCAGCATTTT
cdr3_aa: CASSSGIESNQPQHF

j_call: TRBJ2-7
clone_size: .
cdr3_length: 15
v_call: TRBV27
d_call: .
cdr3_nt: TGTGCCAGCAGTTTATCAGAGGGGGTCTCCTACGAGCAGTACTTC
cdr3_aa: CASSLSEGVSYEQYF

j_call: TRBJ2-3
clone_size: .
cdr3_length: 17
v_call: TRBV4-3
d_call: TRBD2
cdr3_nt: TGCGCCAGCAGCCAGGATCTAGCGGGAGGGCCCAGAGATACGCAGTATTTT
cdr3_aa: CASSQDLAGGPRDTQYF

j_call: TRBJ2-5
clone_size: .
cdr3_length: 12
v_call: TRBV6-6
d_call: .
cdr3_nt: TGTGCCAGCACCCAAATCCAAGAGACCCAGTACTTC
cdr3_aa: CASTQIQETQYF

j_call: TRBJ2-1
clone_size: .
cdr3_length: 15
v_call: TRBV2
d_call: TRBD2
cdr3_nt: TGTGCCAGCACTTCGACTAGCGGCTCCTACAATGAGCAGTTCTTC
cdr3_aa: CASTSTSGSYNEQFF

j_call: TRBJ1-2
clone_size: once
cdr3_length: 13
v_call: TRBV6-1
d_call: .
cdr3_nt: TGTGCCAGCACCGCAACAGGGCTACGTGGCTACACCTTC
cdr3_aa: CASTATGLRGYTF

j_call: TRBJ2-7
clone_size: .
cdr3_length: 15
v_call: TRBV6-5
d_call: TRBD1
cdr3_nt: TGTGCCAGCAGTCCGCGAGGACAGGGCTCCGGGGAGCAGTACTTC
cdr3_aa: CASSPRGQGSGEQYF

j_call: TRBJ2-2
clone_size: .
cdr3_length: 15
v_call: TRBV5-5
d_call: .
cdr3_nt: TGTGCCAGCCTCCAGCAGGGGAGAGAGGCCGGGGAGCTGTTTTTT
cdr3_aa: CASLQQGREAGELFF

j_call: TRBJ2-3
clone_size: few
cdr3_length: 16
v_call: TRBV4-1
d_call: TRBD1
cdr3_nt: TGTGCCAGCAGCCAAACTCCCGGACAGGGGGCAGATACGCAGTATTTT
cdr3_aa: CASSQTPGQGADTQYF

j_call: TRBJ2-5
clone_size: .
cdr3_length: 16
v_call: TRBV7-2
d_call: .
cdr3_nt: TGTGCCAGCAGCTTAGAGCCTAGCGACAACGGGGAGACCCAGTACTTC
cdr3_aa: CASSLEPSDNGETQYF

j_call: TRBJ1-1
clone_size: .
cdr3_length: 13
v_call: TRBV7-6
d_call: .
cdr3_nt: TGTGCCAGCAGTAGGGGCCTCAACACTGAAGCTTTCTTT
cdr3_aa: CASSRGLNTEAFF

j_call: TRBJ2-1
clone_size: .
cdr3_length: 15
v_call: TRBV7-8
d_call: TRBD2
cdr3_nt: TGTGCCAGCAGCTTAGCGGGGACTAGGTCAAATGAGCAGTTCTTC
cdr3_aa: CASSLAGTRSNEQFF

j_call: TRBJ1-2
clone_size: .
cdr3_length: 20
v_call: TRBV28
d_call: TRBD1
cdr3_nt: TGTGCCAGCTGGGTCCTGGGCCAGGGGGGTCGGTCGGGAGCTAACTATGGCTACACCTTC
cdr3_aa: CASWVLGQGGRSGANYGYTF

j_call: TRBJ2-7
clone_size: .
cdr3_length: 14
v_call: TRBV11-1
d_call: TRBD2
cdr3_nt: TGTGCCAGCAGCGGGACTAGTATGGATTACGAGCAGTACTTC
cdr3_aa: CASSGTSMDYEQYF

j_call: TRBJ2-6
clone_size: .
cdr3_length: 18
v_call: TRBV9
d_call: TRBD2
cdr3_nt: TGTGCCAGCAGCACTTTAGCGGGAGGAATCTCTGGGGCCAACGTCCTGACTTTC
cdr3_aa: CASSTLAGGISGANVLTF

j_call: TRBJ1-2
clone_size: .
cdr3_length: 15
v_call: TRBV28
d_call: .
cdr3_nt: TGTGCCAGCAGTTTCCCGGGGGAGGGTACCTATGGCTACACCTTC
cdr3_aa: CASSFPGEGTYGYTF

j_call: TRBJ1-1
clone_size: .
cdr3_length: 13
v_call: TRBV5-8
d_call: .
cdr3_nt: TGTGCCAGCAGCTCCTTTTCGGTCACTGAAGCTTTCTTT
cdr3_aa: CASSSFSVTEAFF

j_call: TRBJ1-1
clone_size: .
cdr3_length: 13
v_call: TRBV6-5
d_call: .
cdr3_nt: TGTGCCAGCAGTTACTCGGACAATGTAGAAGCTTTCTTT
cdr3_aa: CASSYSDNVEAFF

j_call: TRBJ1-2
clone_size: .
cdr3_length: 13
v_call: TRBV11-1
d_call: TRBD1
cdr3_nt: TGTGCCAGCAGCGTAGGGACAGGGGAAGGCTACACCTTC
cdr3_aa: CASSVGTGEGYTF

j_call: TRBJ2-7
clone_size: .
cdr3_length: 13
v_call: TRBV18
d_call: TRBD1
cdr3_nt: TGTGCCAGCTCGACAGGGTCTGGCTACGAGCAGTACTTC
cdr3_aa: CASSTGSGYEQYF

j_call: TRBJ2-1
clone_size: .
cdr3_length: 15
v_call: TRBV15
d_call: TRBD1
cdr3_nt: TGTGCCACCAGCAGAGCGGGACAGGGGGTAGATGAGCAGTTCTTC
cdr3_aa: CATSRAGQGVDEQFF

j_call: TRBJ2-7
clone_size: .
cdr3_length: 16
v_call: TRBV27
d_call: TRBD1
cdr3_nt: TGTGCCAGCACTTCTCAGTATGGGGACAGGTACTACGAGCAGTACTTC
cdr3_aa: CASTSQYGDRYYEQYF

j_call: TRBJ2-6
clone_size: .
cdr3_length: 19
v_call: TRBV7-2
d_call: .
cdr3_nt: TGTGCCAGCAGCTCCAGCAGGCAGGTCGCCCACTCTGGGGCCAACGTCCTGACTTTC
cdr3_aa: CASSSSRQVAHSGANVLTF

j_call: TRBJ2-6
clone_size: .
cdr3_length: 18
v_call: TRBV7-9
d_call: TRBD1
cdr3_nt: TGTGCCAGCAGCCTACGGACAGGGGAAGACTCTGGGGCCAACGTCCTGACTTTC
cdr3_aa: CASSLRTGEDSGANVLTF

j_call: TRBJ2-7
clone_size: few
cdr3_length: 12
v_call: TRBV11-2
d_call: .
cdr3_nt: TGTGCCAGCAGCCCCGGACACCCCGAGCAGTACTTC
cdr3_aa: CASSPGHPEQYF

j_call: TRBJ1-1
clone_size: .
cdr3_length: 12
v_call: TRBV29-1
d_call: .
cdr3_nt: TGCAGCGTTAATATCGCGGCCACTGAAGCTTTCTTT
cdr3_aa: CSVNIAATEAFF

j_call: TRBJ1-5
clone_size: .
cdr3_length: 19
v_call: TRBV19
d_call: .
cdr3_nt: TGTGCCAGTAGTTCCTCCGGACAAAGATATCCCGTGCGCAATCAGCCCCAGCATTTT
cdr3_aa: CASSSSGQRYPVRNQPQHF

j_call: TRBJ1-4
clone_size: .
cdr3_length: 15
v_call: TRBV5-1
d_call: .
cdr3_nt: TGCGCCAGCAGCCCCTGGGGGACGGGGGATGAAAAACTGTTTTTT
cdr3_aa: CASSPWGTGDEKLFF

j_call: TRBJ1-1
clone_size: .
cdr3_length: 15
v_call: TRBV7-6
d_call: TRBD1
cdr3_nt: TGTGCCAGCAGCTGGGGGACAGTCATGAACACTGAAGCTTTCTTT
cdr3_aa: CASSWGTVMNTEAFF

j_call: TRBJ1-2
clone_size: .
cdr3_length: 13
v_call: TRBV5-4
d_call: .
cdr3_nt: TGTGCCAGCAGCCGGGGGGGATCTTATGGCTACACCTTC
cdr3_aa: CASSRGGSYGYTF

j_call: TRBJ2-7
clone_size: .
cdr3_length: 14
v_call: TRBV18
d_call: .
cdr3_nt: TGTGCCAGCTCACCGGACGGGACTTCCTACGAGCAGTACTTC
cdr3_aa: CASSPDGTSYEQYF

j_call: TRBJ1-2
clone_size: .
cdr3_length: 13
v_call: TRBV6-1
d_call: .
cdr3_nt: TGTGCCAGCAGTGTCAGGGGCGACTATGGCTACACCTTC
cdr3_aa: CASSVRGDYGYTF